The 21 T cell receptor beta chains below come from one sample, sequenced in a study of T-cell reconstitution after alpha-beta-depleted transplantation in children. Molecular barcoding with unique molecular identifiers was used for the TCRbeta library. One entry per CDR3 protein, called by TCRdb with MiXCR from the PCR reads. The data contain about 190,000 distinct CDR3 sequences, around 7% of them singletons. The specimen was PBMCs from the stem cell graft donor, collected from the stem cell graft. The receptors were sampled from a human donor who donated a stem cell graft to a child with Wiskott-Aldrich syndrome.

This clonotype was counted at least ten times. The V and J genes are TRBV12-3 or TRBV12-4 and TRBJ2-7; D possibly matches TRBD1 or TRBD2 (6 bases each). The ends were cut back, 2 bases at V and 3 bases at J, with 17 bases in the middle. This CDR3 comprises 16 residues. DNA of the CDR3: TGTGCCAGCAGTTTACCTCGGGGGCCACAGGGCTACGAGCAGTACTTC. Its protein product is CASSLPRGPQGYEQYF.

This clonotype was seen at least ten times. V gene TRBV28 combines with J gene TRBJ1-5, with 9 bases that match TRBD1. J was trimmed by 5 bases and V by 6 bases; bases with no gene match: 5. The CDR3 has 14 amino acids. Per germline, CDR1 MDHEN and CDR2 SYDVKM. The CDR3 DNA sequence: TGTGCCAGCAGCACGGGACAGGGACATCAGCCCCAGCATTTT. It specifies CASSTGQGHQPQHF.

There are many counts of this clonotype. The gene calls are TRBV29-1 and TRBJ1-1; TRBD1 matches at 12 bases. The CDR3 consists of 16 residues. Per the germline V gene, CDR1 is SQVTM and CDR2 is ANQGSEA. The trim removed 4 bases at V and 0 bases at J, leaving 6 bases unmatched. The CDR3 sequence is CSVGGTGGIMNTEAFF. The CDR3 bases are TGCAGCGTTGGGGGGACAGGGGGCATCATGAACACTGAAGCTTTCTTT.

This clonotype appeared many times. The rearrangement links TRBV20-1 to TRBJ2-6, with 13 nucleotides matching TRBD2. Germline CDR1 and CDR2: DFQATT and SNEGSKA (reference sequence). Trimming at V came to 3 bases and at J to 0 bases, leaving 17 bases not matched to a gene. The CDR3 is 22 residues long. CDR3 protein: CSARLISGTSGASPSGANVLTF. CDR3 DNA: TGCAGTGCTAGGTTAATTTCCGGGACTAGCGGGGCGAGCCCCTCTGGGGCCAACGTCCTGACTTTC.

This clonotype was seen many times. The chain is built from TRBV20-1 and TRBJ1-2; D remains unclear. V was cut by 5 bases and J by 8 bases, with 18 bases left in between. Germline CDR1 DFQATT, CDR2 SNEGSKA (reference sequence). The CDR3 loop spans 13 amino acids. The CDR3 loop reads CSAANQARGGYTF. DNA of the CDR3: TGCAGTGCTGCTAATCAGGCACGTGGGGGCTACACCTTC.

The V gene is TRBV2, the J gene TRBJ1-5; TRBD1 matches at 7 bases. The germline gives CDR1 SNHLY, CDR2 FYNNEI. The CDR3 runs to 15 residues. The V segment lost 6 bases and the J segment 0 bases; nucleotides outside the gene matches: 5. The CDR3 nucleotides read TGTGCCAGCAGCACCGGGACAGCTAGCAATCAGCCCCAGCATTTT. Its protein product is CASSTGTASNQPQHF.

This clonotype occurred many times. The chain links TRBV5-1 to TRBJ2-7, with TRBD2 matching over 7 bases. J was trimmed by 1 base and V by 1 base; bases with no gene match: 8. Germline V CDR1 and CDR2: SGHRS, YFSETQ. The CDR3 runs to 16 residues. The CDR3: CASSLTSVSRSYEQYF. In DNA form, the CDR3 reads TGCGCCAGCAGCTTGACTAGCGTGTCGCGTTCCTACGAGCAGTACTTC.

This clonotype was observed at least ten times. The chain uses TRBV2 and TRBJ1-5; a possible D gene is TRBD1 (5 bases). The germline V gene has CDR1 SNHLY and CDR2 FYNNEI. The CDR3 is 14 amino acids. Trimming removed 7 bases from V and 3 bases from J, with 13 bases in between. The CDR3 reads CASTPGQANQPQHF. The CDR3 DNA reads as TGTGCCAGCACCCCAGGGCAGGCCAATCAGCCCCAGCATTTT.

This clonotype occurred many times. This CDR3 reads CASSDWTGDNSPLHF. The CDR3 coding sequence is TGTGCCAGCAGCGACTGGACAGGCGACAATTCACCCCTCCACTTT. The V call is TRBV6-2 or TRBV6-3, the J call TRBJ1-6; 7 nucleotides line up with TRBD1. CDR3 length: 15 amino acids. CDR1 and CDR2 from the germline V gene are MNHEY and SVGEGT. After removal of 6 bases from V and 7 bases from J, the junction contained 9 bases not matched to a gene.

This clonotype was detected ten times or more. V gene TRBV10-3 combines with J gene TRBJ2-5; a possible D gene is TRBD2 (5 bases). The CDR3 loop spans 15 amino acids. The V gene's germline CDR1 is ENHRY and CDR2 SYGVKD. V was trimmed by 9 bases and J by 3 bases, leaving 20 bases between them. The DNA for the CDR3 is TGTGCCATTAATGGTGGCCGAGGAGGCAAAGAGACCCAGTACTTC. The encoded protein is CAINGGRGGKETQYF.

Ten or more counts support this clonotype. The chain has TRBV29-1 and TRBJ2-1, with TRBD1 matching over 8 bases. Germline values: CDR1 SQVTM, CDR2 ANQGSEA. Germline trimming cut 4 bases from V and 3 bases from J; bases unmatched to any gene: 5. This CDR3 region has 14 residues. CDR3: CSVVGQGFYNEQFF. The DNA for the CDR3 is TGCAGCGTTGTCGGACAGGGCTTCTACAATGAGCAGTTCTTC.

This chain links TRBV18 with TRBJ1-5; 7 bases fit TRBD1. The CDR3 sequence is 15 residues long. Germline V gene lookup returns CDR1 KGHSH and CDR2 LQKENI. Losses at the gene ends were 4 bases for V and 7 bases for J; bases not matched to a gene: 10. CDR3 loop: CASSLRTGEGQPQHF. DNA of the CDR3: TGTGCCAGCTCACTTCGGACAGGCGAGGGGCAGCCCCAGCATTTT. Supplemented by reference TRBV18 and TRBJ1-5, the full variable domain reads NAGVMQNPRHLVRRRGQEARLRCSPMKGHSHVYWYRQLPEEGLKFMVYLQKENIIDESGMPKERFSAEFPKEGPSILRIQQVVRGDSAAYFCASSLRTGEGQPQHFGDGTRLSIL.

This clonotype showed up many times. The chain has TRBV9 and TRBJ2-2; 10 nucleotides align to TRBD2. Germline V gene lookup returns CDR1 SGDLS and CDR2 YYNGEE. Germline trimming cut 3 bases from V and 2 bases from J; bases unmatched to any gene: 7. This CDR3 is 17 amino acids long. The CDR3 DNA sequence: TGTGCCAGCAGCGCCCCTAAGCGGGAGGGAAACACCGGGGAGCTGTTTTTT. Amino acids: CASSAPKREGNTGELFF.

As concerns this clonotype: A junction boundary mismatches the germline segment, possibly from a read error. This chain joins TRBV20-1 and TRBJ2-1; 13 nucleotides align to TRBD2. The CDR3 spans 17 residues. The germline gives CDR1 DFQATT, CDR2 SNEGSKA (reference sequence). The CDR3 is CCALTSGGRLSYNEQFF. The DNA for the CDR3 is TGCTGTGCCCTGACTAGCGGGGGGCGTCTCTCCTACAATGAGCAGTTCTTC.

Ten or more counts support this clonotype. The chain carries TRBV7-2 and TRBJ2-1, with a possible D match to TRBD1 (6 bases). The V end was cut by 1 base, the J end by 8 bases, with 15 bases between. The CDR3 spans 15 residues. In germline, CDR1 is SGHTA, CDR2 FQGNSA. CDR3 region: CASSLESLQGHEQFF. The DNA for the CDR3 is TGTGCCAGCAGCTTAGAATCCTTACAGGGCCATGAGCAGTTCTTC.

This clonotype has more than one count but fewer than ten. The rearrangement joins TRBV12-3 or TRBV12-4 to TRBJ1-4, with D unresolved. The CDR3 is 13 residues long. The germline V and J ends were trimmed by 7 bases and 10 bases, with 16 bases remaining between them. The CDR3 sequence: CASILYGDRKLFF. The CDR3 region has the DNA TGTGCCAGCATCCTATACGGGGATCGAAAACTGTTTTTT.

This clonotype was seen only a few times. This chain connects TRBV9 to TRBJ2-6, with D maybe TRBD2 (5 bases). The germline V gene encodes CDR1 SGDLS and CDR2 YYNGEE. The V end was cut by 0 bases, the J end by 2 bases, with 6 bases between. This CDR3 spans 15 amino acids. In DNA, the CDR3 is TGTGCCAGCAGCGTAGGAGGGACTGGGGCCAACGTCCTGACTTTC. Translated, it gives CASSVGGTGANVLTF.

In this sample, this clonotype turned up many times. The V gene is TRBV10-3, the J gene TRBJ2-1; 9 nucleotides align to TRBD1. The V segment lost 6 bases and the J segment 2 bases; nucleotides outside the gene matches: 2. CDR1 and CDR2 (germline): ENHRY, SYGVKD. The CDR3 is 14 residues long. The CDR3 region is CAIRDRGPYNEQFF. The CDR3 DNA sequence: TGTGCCATCAGGGACAGGGGACCCTACAATGAGCAGTTCTTC.

This clonotype came up many times. CDR3: CASSVAVGTGMGTGELFF. The CDR3 DNA follows: TGTGCCAGCAGCGTAGCAGTAGGGACAGGGATGGGCACCGGGGAGCTGTTTTTT. The chain couples TRBV9 to TRBJ2-2; 9 bases are shared with TRBD1. Germline loops: CDR1 SGDLS, CDR2 YYNGEE. The CDR3 length is 18 residues. Trimming cost V 0 bases and J 4 bases; bases outside gene matches: 10.

A remark on this clonotype: A clone one base away is much larger, so this may be a read error. The chain uses TRBV2 and TRBJ2-7; 7 bases are shared with TRBD2. The CDR3 has 13 amino acids. Per the germline V gene, CDR1 is SNHLY and CDR2 is FYNNEI. CDR3 bases: TGTGCCGGCAGATACTGGGGGGGTTACGAGCAGTACTTC. Encoded protein: CAGRYWGGYEQYF.

This clonotype was counted ten times or more. The rearrangement links TRBV29-1 to TRBJ2-7; D is uncertain. The V end was cut by 7 bases, the J end by 2 bases, with 12 bases between. Germline CDR1 reads SQVTM; CDR2 reads ANQGSEA. The CDR3 consists of 12 residues. The CDR3 coding sequence is TGCAGCGCCGTCGACAAGCCCTACGAGCAGTACTTC. Its translation is CSAVDKPYEQYF.